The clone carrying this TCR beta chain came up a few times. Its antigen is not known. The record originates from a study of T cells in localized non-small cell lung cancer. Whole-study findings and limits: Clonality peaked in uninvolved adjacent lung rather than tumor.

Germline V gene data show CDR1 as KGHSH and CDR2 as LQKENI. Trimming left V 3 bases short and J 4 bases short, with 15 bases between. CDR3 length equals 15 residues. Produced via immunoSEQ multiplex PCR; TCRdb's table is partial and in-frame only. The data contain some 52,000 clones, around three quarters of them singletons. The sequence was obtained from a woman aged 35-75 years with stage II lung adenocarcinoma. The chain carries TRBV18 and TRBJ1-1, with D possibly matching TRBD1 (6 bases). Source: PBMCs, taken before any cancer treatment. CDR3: CASSPSQGGATEAFF. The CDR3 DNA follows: TGTGCCAGCTCACCTTCACAGGGCGGGGCCACTGAAGCTTTCTTT.